Included here is one T cell receptor (beta chain) sequence, with context. Its antigen is not known. This sample was included in a study of cytomegalovirus exposure and HLA in healthy donors. Points from the study as a whole: Association of a missense DCLRE1C variant with TCR beta V- and J-gene trimming was reported in a later analysis. Earlier analysis looked at TCR beta V segments, and most were productive about 87% or about 30% of the time.

PCR was performed using 60 Vbeta and 13 Jbeta primers. Per the study methods: The authors later counted about 80 million unique TCR beta chains, roughly 10 million of them shared. Clones were read by immunoSEQ multiplex PCR, and TCRdb kept only the in-frame ones, dropping some. V and J calls plus clone size are reproduced from that table; the DNA served to infer D and trimming. The table records roughly 180,000 clones, 76% of them present only once. Germline V lookup: CDR1 MNHEY, CDR2 SVGAGI. The V end lost 5 bases, the J end lost 3 bases, and 14 bases lay between the germline ends. CDR3 length: 15 residues. Samples came from healthy bone marrow donors.

The sample taken for sequencing was PBMCs. The source of this sequence is a female donor in good health and CMV-seronegative. The chain links TRBV6-5 to TRBJ2-1, with unresolved D. The CDR3 region is CASSRSFFDYNEQFF. CDR3 nucleotides: TGTGCCAGCAGTCGGTCATTTTTCGACTACAATGAGCAGTTCTTC.